This T cell receptor beta chain was retrieved from a study of blood T cell repertoires in COVID-19. The assay was immunoSEQ multiplex PCR, and TCRdb's table has in-frame clones only and misses some. The data contain a few hundred thousand clones, approximately 88% of them singletons. The CDR3 runs 14 residues. Looked up from germline, CDR1 is MNHEY and CDR2 is SMNVEV (reference sequence). J lost 4 bases, V lost 5 bases, and 5 bases had no gene match. The TCR was taken from a woman between 25 and 40 years old with COVID-19, enrolled during active disease. The specimen sequenced was peripheral blood. This chain uses TRBV27 with TRBJ1-3; 7 nucleotides match TRBD1. CDR3 coding DNA: TGTGCCAGCAGTACTACAGGGGTGGGAAACACCATATATTTT. It specifies CASSTTGVGNTIYF.